A single sample is the source of the 20 T cell receptor beta chains below, sequenced in a study of T-cell memory formation after mild COVID-19. TCRdb processed the 5' RACE reads anew with MiXCR; each CDR3 protein has one entry. This table has 120,000 to 150,000 distinct CDR3 sequences, roughly 6.3% appearing once. Specimen: PBMCs or a T cell subset sorted from them (not recorded which). The receptors here all came from an adult woman who had mild COVID-19 (a few samples of this study predate the infection). Cell type and time point are not known.

Ten or more counts support this clonotype. J is TRBJ1-2 and V is TRBV20-1, with D uncertain. V lost 6 bases and J 4 bases, leaving 18 bases between the germline ends. Germline assignment: CDR1 DFQATT and CDR2 SNEGSKA (reference sequence). This CDR3 is 14 amino acids long. CDR3 in amino acids: CSALSPVSVYGYTF. In nucleotides, the CDR3 is TGCAGTGCCCTCAGTCCGGTATCCGTCTATGGCTACACCTTC.

This chain links TRBV12-3 or TRBV12-4 with TRBJ2-7, with 8 bases identical to TRBD2. Germline trimming cut 8 bases from V and 5 bases from J; bases unmatched to any gene: 8. The CDR3 spans 13 residues. CDR3 amino acids: CASRYAGGHEQYF. The CDR3 DNA reads TGTGCCAGCCGGTACGCGGGAGGCCACGAGCAGTACTTC.

The sample holds many counts of this clonotype. The chain has TRBV12-3 or TRBV12-4 and TRBJ1-6, with D uncertain. The CDR3 length is 12 residues. Trimming removed 6 bases from V and 16 bases from J, with 16 bases in between. As DNA, the CDR3 is TGTGCCAGCAGCCCCGTGGGCAGCAAACTCCACTTT. It is translated as CASSPVGSKLHF.

This chain connects TRBV5-4 to TRBJ2-5, with D perhaps being TRBD1 or TRBD2 (5 bases each). The germline CDR1 and CDR2 sequences are SGHNT and YYREEE (reference sequence). V was cut by 1 base and J by 4 bases, with 14 bases left in between. This CDR3 is built from 15 residues. The CDR3 spells CASSLPGAYGETQYF. CDR3 sequence (DNA): TGTGCCAGCAGCTTGCCCGGGGCGTATGGAGAGACCCAGTACTTC.

This chain joins TRBV27 and TRBJ2-7, with 9 bases aligning to TRBD2. The CDR3 runs 14 residues. With V trimmed by 8 bases and J by 1 base, 6 bases remained unmatched. Germline CDR1 is MNHEY and CDR2 is SMNVEV (reference sequence). For the CDR3, the DNA is TGTGCCAGCGGAAGGACTAGCGTTTCCTACGAGCAGTACTTC. This encodes CASGRTSVSYEQYF.

This clonotype came up a few times. The genes are TRBV7-2 and TRBJ2-1; 16 bases fit TRBD2. The CDR3 contains 17 residues. Losses at the gene ends were 4 bases for V and 8 bases for J; bases not matched to a gene: 8. CDR1 and CDR2 (germline): SGHTA, FQGNSA. CDR3 bases: TGTGCCAGCAGCTCCCCGGGACTAGCGGGGGGGCTCTATGAGCAGTTCTTC. Its protein is CASSSPGLAGGLYEQFF. Using reference TRBV7-2 and TRBJ2-1 for the parts outside the CDR3, the full variable domain is GAGVSQSPSNKVTEKGKDVELRCDPISGHTALYWYRQSLGQGLEFLIYFQGNSAPDKSGLPSDRFSAERTGGSVSTLTIQRTQQEDSAVYLCASSSPGLAGGLYEQFFGPGTRLTVL.

This clonotype was seen a handful of times. The V and J genes are TRBV5-1 and TRBJ2-2; 10 bases are shared with TRBD2. CDR3 length: 17 amino acids. Germline V gives CDR1 SGHRS, CDR2 YFSETQ. Trimming at V came to 2 bases and at J to 1 base, leaving 5 bases not matched to a gene. The CDR3 region has the DNA TGCGCCAGCAGCTTACCAACTAGCGGGGTGAACACCGGGGAGCTGTTTTTT. This encodes CASSLPTSGVNTGELFF.

Many counts were recorded for this clonotype. The V gene is TRBV29-1, the J gene TRBJ2-1, with a weak D call TRBD2 (6 bases). The V end was cut by 4 bases, the J end by 3 bases, with 13 bases between. There are 14 residues in the CDR3. Germline CDR1 and CDR2: SQVTM and ANQGSEA. The CDR3 DNA is TGCAGCGTTGGGCAGGTCGGGGGCTACAATGAGCAGTTCTTC. Its translation is CSVGQVGGYNEQFF.

This clonotype was found a few times. The gene calls are TRBV2 and TRBJ2-3; TRBD2 aligns across 15 bases. The length of the CDR3 is 17 residues. The germline gives CDR1 SNHLY, CDR2 FYNNEI. The V gene end was trimmed by 6 bases and the J gene end by 5 bases; junction bases not matched to a gene: 9. The CDR3 region is CASRLQWGLAGGDTQYF. The CDR3 DNA is TGTGCCAGCAGACTCCAATGGGGACTAGCGGGGGGAGATACGCAGTATTTT.

This chain connects TRBV5-4 to TRBJ2-3, with D unclear. The V gene lost 2 bases and the J gene lost 4 bases, with 11 bases spanning the gap. Looked up from germline, CDR1 is SGHNT and CDR2 is YYREEE (reference sequence). CDR3 size: 14 residues. For the CDR3, the DNA is TGTGCCAGCAGCTTCTCAGAGGTGGCAGATACGCAGTATTTT. This gives the protein CASSFSEVADTQYF.

This clonotype was seen more than once but under ten times. The rearrangement links TRBV12-3 or TRBV12-4 to TRBJ1-2, with 7 bases aligning to TRBD1. V shed 4 bases, J shed 3 bases, and the junction held 8 bases outside the gene matches. This CDR3 region has 15 residues. The CDR3 region is CASSSGGVRYYGYTF. The CDR3 DNA follows: TGTGCCAGCAGTTCAGGGGGGGTGAGGTACTATGGCTACACCTTC.

This clonotype has a handful of counts. J is TRBJ2-5 and V is TRBV15; 8 bases are a match to TRBD2. The CDR3 runs 16 residues. Germline lookup yields CDR1 LNHNV and CDR2 YYDKDF (reference sequence). With 5 bases clipped from V and 8 bases from J, the junction kept 16 bases outside the gene matches. The DNA for the CDR3 is TGTGCCACCAGCGGCCGACTTCCCGGGAGGGTCGAAACCCAGTACTTC. Translating gives CATSGRLPGRVETQYF.

Many counts were recorded for this clonotype. The rearrangement links TRBV19 to TRBJ2-7; D ambiguous. CDR1 and CDR2 from the germline V gene are LNHDA and SQIVND (reference sequence). This CDR3 has 13 residues. V was pared by 3 bases and J by 6 bases, with 12 bases between. The CDR3 DNA reads as TGTGCCAGTAGTATTACACGGAAGGGCGAGCAGTACTTC. It specifies CASSITRKGEQYF.

Comments on this clonotype: One base away lies a much larger clone, so this may be a sequencing read error. The gene calls are TRBV5-1 and TRBJ1-2; D unresolved. Germline CDR1 SGHRS, CDR2 YFSETQ. The CDR3 consists of 16 residues. The CDR3: CARSLAISTRGYGYTF. The CDR3 nucleotides are TGCGCCAGAAGCTTGGCCATATCGACACGGGGCTATGGCTACACCTTC.

Many counts were recorded for this clonotype. The chain links TRBV4-1 to TRBJ2-2; TRBD1 is a possible D gene (6 bases). Looked up from germline, CDR1 is MGHRA and CDR2 is YSYEKL. The CDR3 loop spans 18 amino acids. Trimming cost V 1 base and J 1 base, with 16 bases left between them. The CDR3 loop is CASSQGGWTVKNTGELFF. The CDR3 bases are TGCGCCAGCAGCCAAGGGGGCTGGACAGTGAAGAACACCGGGGAGCTGTTTTTT.

The chain uses TRBV7-8 and TRBJ2-7, with TRBD2 identical over 9 bases. From germline, CDR1 is SGHVS and CDR2 FQNEAQ. The junction had 4 bases not matched to a gene; V was cut back by 1 base and J by 6 bases. CDR3 length: 14 residues. The CDR3 DNA reads TGTGCCAGCAGCTTAGTAGCGGGGGTCGGCGAGCAGTACTTC. The encoded protein is CASSLVAGVGEQYF.

The table lists this clonotype with a few counts. The chain combines TRBV12-3 or TRBV12-4 with TRBJ1-5; D gene unclear. The CDR3 consists of 13 residues. The ends were cut back, 6 bases at V and 7 bases at J, with 13 bases in the middle. The CDR3 DNA reads TGTGCCAGCAGCCTGACGGCGGCGCAGCCCCAGCATTTT. This gives the protein CASSLTAAQPQHF.

The J gene is TRBJ2-1, the V gene TRBV5-1, with D uncertain. V lost 0 bases, J lost 10 bases, and 5 bases lay in between. CDR1 is SGHRS and CDR2 is YFSETQ in the germline V gene. The CDR3 length is 11 residues. The CDR3 coding sequence is TGCGCCAGCAGCTTGGAATCGGAGCAGTTCTTC. It is translated as CASSLESEQFF.

The V and J genes are TRBV6-1 and TRBJ1-3; tentatively, D is TRBD1 (6 bases). Trimming took 8 bases from V and 2 from J, leaving 10 bases between them. This CDR3 is built from 13 residues. Germline V gene data show CDR1 as MNHNS and CDR2 as SASEGT. Here the CDR3 reads CASGSGAGNTIYF. In DNA, the CDR3 is TGTGCCAGCGGATCAGGGGCTGGAAACACCATATATTTT.

This rearrangement joins TRBV18 to TRBJ2-5; the match to TRBD2 covers 15 bases. The CDR3 consists of 17 residues. Germline lookup yields CDR1 KGHSH and CDR2 LQKENI. The J segment lost 2 bases and the V segment lost 0 bases, leaving 1 base of the junction unmatched. The DNA for the CDR3 is TGTGCCAGCTCACCACCGGGACTAGCGGGAGGACAAGAGACCCAGTACTTC. It yields the protein CASSPPGLAGGQETQYF.